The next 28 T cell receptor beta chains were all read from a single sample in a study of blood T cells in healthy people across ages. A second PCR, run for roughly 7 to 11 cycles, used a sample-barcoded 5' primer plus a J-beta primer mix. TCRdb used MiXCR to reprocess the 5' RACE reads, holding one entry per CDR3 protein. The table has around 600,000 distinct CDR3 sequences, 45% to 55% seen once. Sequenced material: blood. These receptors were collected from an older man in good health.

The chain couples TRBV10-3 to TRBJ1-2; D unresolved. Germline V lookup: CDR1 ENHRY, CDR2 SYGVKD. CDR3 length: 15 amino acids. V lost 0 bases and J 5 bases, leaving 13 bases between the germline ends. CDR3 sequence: CAISESISESYGYTF. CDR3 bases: TGTGCCATCAGTGAGTCGATTTCTGAGTCGTATGGCTACACCTTC.

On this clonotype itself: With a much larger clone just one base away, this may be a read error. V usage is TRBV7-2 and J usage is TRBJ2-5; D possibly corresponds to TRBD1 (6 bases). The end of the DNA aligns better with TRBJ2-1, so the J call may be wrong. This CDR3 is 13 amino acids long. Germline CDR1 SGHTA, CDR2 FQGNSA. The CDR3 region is CASSLDSQETQFF. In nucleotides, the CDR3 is TGTGCCAGCAGCTTGGACAGCCAAGAGACCCAGTTCTTC.

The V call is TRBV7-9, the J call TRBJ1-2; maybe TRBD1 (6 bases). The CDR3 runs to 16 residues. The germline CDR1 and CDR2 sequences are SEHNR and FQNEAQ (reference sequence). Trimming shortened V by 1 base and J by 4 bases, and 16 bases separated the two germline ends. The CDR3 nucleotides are TGTGCCAGCAGCTTAGGTGGGGACATGACGATCTATGGCTACACCTTC. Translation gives CASSLGGDMTIYGYTF.

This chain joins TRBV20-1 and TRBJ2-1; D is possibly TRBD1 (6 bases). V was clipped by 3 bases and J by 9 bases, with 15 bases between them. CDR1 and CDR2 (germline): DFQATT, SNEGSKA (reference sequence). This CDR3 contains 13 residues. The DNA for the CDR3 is TGCAGTGCTAGTTCGGCAGGCAGGGGTGAGCAGTTCTTC. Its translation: CSASSAGRGEQFF.

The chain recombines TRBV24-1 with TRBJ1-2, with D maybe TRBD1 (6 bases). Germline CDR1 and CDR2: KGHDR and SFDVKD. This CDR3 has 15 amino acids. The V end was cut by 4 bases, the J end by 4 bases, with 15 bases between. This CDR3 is CATSDSYRAGYGYTF. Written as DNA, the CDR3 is TGTGCCACCAGTGACTCCTACAGGGCTGGCTATGGCTACACCTTC.

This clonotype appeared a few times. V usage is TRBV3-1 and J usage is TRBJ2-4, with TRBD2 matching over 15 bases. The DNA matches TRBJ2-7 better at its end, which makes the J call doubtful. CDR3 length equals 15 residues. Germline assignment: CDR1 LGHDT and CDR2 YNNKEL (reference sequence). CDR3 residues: CASSHGTSGRYEQYF. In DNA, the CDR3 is TGTGCCAGCAGCCATGGGACTAGCGGGAGGTACGAGCAGTACTTC.

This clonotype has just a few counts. In DNA form, the CDR3 reads TGCAGCGGACAATTCCAGGGGGCTAGACAGAACACTGAAGCTTTCTTT. This codes for CSGQFQGARQNTEAFF. The chain is built from TRBV29-1 and TRBJ1-1, with 8 bases aligning to TRBD1. Germline CDR1 SQVTM, CDR2 ANQGSEA. The CDR3 consists of 16 residues. The V and J ends lost 7 bases and 1 base, in that order; junction bases with no gene match: 14.

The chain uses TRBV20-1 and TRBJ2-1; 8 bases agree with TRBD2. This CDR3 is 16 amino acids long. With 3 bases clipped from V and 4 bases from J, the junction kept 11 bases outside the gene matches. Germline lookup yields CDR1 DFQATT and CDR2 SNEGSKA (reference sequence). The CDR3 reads CSASSGIKISYNEQFF. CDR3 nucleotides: TGCAGTGCTAGTAGCGGGATCAAAATTTCGTACAATGAGCAGTTCTTC.

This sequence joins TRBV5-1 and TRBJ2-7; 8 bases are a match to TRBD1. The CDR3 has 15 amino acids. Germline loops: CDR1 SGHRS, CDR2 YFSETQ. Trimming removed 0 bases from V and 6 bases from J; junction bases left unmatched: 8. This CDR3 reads CASSLEGRGRGEQYF. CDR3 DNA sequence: TGCGCCAGCAGCTTGGAGGGCAGGGGGCGAGGCGAGCAGTACTTC.

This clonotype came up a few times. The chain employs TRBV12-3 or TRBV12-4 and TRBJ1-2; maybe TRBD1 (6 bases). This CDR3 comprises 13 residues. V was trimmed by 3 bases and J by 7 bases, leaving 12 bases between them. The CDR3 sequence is CASSFRGPGGYTF. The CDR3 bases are TGTGCCAGCAGTTTTCGGGGGCCAGGTGGCTACACCTTC.

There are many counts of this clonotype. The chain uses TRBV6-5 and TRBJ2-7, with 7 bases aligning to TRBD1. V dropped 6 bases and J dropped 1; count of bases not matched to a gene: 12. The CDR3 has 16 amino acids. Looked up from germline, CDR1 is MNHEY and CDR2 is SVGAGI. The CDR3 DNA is TGTGCCAGCAGCACCCCTTCCGGGACAGCATCCTACGAGCAGTACTTC. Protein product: CASSTPSGTASYEQYF.

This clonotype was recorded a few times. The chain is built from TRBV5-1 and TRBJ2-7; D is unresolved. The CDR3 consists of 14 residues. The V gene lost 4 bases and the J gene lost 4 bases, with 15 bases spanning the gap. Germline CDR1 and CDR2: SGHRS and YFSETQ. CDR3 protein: CASSETTDMYEQYF. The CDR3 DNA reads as TGCGCCAGCAGCGAAACGACCGACATGTACGAGCAGTACTTC. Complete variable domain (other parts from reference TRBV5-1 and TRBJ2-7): KAGVTQTPRYLIKTRGQQVTLSCSPISGHRSVSWYQQTPGQGLQFLFEYFSETQRNKGNFPGRFSGRQFSNSRSEMNVSTLELGDSALYLCASSETTDMYEQYFGPGTRLTVT.

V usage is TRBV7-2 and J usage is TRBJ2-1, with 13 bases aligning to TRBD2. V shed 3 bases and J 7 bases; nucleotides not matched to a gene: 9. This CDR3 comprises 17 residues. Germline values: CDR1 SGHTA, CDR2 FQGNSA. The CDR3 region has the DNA TGTGCCAGCAGCTTGGCTGCGACTAGCGGGAGGTCAAATGAGCAGTTCTTC. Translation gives CASSLAATSGRSNEQFF.

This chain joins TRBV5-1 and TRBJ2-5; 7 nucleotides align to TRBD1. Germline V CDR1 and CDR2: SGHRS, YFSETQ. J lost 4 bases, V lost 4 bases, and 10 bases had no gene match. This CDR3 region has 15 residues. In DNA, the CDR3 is TGCGCCAGCAGCGGGCCCCCAGGGGGACGAGAGACCCAGTACTTC. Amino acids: CASSGPPGGRETQYF.

DNA for the CDR3: TGTGCCAGCAGGCTCTCGGGGGGGCCTGGCACAGATACGCAGTATTTT. Its translation is CASRLSGGPGTDTQYF. The J gene is TRBJ2-3, the V gene TRBV12-3 or TRBV12-4, with 8 bases fitting TRBD2. J gave up 1 base and V 6 bases, and 9 bases lay outside the gene matches. CDR3 length: 16 residues.

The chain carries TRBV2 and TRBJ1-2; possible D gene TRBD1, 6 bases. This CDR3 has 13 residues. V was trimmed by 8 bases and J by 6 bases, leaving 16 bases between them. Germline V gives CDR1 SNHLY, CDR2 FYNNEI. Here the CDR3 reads CASGYIQGNGYTF. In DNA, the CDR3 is TGTGCCAGCGGGTATATTCAGGGGAATGGCTACACCTTC.

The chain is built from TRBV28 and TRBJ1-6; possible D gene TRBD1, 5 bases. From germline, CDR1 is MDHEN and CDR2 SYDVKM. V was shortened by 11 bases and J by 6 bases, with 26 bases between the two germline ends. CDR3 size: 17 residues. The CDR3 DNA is TGTGCCTGCATCCCCCCTAATGAGGGGCGGGGTAATTCACCCCTCCACTTT. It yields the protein CACIPPNEGRGNSPLHF.

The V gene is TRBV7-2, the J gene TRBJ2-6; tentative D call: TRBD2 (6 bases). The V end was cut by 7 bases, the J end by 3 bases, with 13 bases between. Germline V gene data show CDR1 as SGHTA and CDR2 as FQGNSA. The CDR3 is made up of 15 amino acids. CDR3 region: CASTPVGGGANVLTF. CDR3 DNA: TGTGCCAGCACCCCTGTGGGGGGTGGGGCCAACGTCCTGACTTTC.

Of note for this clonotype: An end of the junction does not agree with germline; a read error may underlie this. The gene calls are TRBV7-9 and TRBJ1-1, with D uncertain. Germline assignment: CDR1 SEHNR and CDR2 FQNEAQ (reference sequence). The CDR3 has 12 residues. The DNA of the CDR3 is TGTTCCAGCAGAAACAGTAACACTGAAGCTTTCTTT. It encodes CSSRNSNTEAFF.

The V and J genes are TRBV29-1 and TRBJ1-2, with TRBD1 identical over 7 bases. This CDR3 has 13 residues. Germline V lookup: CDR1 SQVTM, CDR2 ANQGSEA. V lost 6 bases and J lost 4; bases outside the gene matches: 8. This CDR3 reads CSVEGARTYGYTF. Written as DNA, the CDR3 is TGCAGCGTGGAGGGGGCCAGAACCTATGGCTACACCTTC.

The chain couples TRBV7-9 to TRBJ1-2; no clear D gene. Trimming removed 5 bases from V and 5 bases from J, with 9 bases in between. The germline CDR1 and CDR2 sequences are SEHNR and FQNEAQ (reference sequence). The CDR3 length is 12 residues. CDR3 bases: TGTGCCAGCAGCACCTATATGTATGGCTACACCTTC. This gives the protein CASSTYMYGYTF.

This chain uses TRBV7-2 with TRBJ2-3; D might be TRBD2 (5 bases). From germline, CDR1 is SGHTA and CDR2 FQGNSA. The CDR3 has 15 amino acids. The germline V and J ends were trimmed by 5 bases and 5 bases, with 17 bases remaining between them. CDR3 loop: CASSHFRTERDTQYF. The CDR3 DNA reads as TGTGCCAGCAGCCACTTTAGGACTGAGAGAGATACGCAGTATTTT.

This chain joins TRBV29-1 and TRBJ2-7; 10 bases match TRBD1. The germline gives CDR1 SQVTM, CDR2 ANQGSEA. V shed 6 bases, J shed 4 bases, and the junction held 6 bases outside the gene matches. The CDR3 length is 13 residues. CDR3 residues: CSVQTGGLYEQYF. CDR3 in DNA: TGCAGCGTCCAGACAGGGGGCTTATACGAGCAGTACTTC.

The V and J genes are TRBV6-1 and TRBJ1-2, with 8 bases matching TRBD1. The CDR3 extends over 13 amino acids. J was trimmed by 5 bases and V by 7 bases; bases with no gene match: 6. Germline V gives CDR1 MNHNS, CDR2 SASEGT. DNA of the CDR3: TGTGCCAGCACCGGACAGGGAATTTATGGCTACACCTTC. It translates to CASTGQGIYGYTF.

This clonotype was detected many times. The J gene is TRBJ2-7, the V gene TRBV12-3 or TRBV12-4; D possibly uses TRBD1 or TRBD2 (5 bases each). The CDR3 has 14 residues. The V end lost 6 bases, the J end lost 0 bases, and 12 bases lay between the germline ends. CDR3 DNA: TGTGCCAGCAGCGGGACCAGAAGCTCCTACGAGCAGTACTTC. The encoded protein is CASSGTRSSYEQYF.

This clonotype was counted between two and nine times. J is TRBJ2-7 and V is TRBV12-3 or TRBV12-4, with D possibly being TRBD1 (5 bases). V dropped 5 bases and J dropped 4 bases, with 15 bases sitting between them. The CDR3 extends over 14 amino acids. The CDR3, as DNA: TGTGCCAGCAGTCTTGCAGGGATAGGATACGAGCAGTACTTC. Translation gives CASSLAGIGYEQYF.

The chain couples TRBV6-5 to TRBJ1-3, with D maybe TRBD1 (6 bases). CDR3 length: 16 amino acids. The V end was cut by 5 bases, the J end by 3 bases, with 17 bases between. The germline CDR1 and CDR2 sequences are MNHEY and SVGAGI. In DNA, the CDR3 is TGTGCCAGCAGTCGACACCAGGGGCTAATTGGAAACACCATATATTTT. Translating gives CASSRHQGLIGNTIYF.

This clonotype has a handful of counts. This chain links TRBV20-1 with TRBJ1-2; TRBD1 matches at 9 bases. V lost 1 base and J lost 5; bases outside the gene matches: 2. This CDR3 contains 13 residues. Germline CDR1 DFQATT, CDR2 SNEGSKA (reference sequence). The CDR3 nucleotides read TGCAGTGCTAGAGGGGACAGGGAATATGGCTACACCTTC. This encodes CSARGDREYGYTF.